This T cell receptor beta chain was sequenced for a study of T cells after yellow fever vaccination. The germline V and J ends were trimmed by 3 bases and 8 bases, with 13 bases remaining between them. CDR1 is SGHTA and CDR2 is FQGNSA in the germline V gene. The CDR3 length is 13 residues. This clonotype came up a few times. TCRdb re-called the 5' RACE reads through MiXCR, storing one row per CDR3 protein. The repertoire holds 200,000 to 250,000 distinct CDR3 sequences, around 3.1% seen once, with around 3.3% in the top ten. The origin of this receptor is a man aged 18 to 29 who received the YFV17D yellow fever vaccine. Source: CD4+ T cells sorted from PBMCs, taken 10 days after the yellow fever booster vaccination. V and J are TRBV7-2 and TRBJ1-1; D remains ambiguous. The CDR3 coding sequence is TGTGCCAGCAGCTTGACTCCCGACCGCGAAGCTTTCTTT. Translated: CASSLTPDREAFF.